The 9 T cell receptor beta chains listed next were all sequenced from one sample in a study of T cells in Graves' hyperthyroidism and ophthalmopathy. RNA transcripts provided the source from which TCR beta CDR3 regions were amplified. A first-round RT-PCR of the TCR CDR3 used the HTBI primer set. TCRdb processed the multiplex PCR reads anew with MiXCR; each CDR3 protein has one entry. The sample includes 500,000 to 650,000 distinct CDR3 sequences, 15% to 20% of them seen just once. Sequencing input: blood. The receptors here all came from a woman in her late teens or twenties with Graves' ophthalmopathy.

This clonotype was found a few times. Here the CDR3 DNA reads TGTGCCAGTAGCACGGCCTCCTCTGGGGCCAACGTCCTGACTTTC. Translating it yields CASSTASSGANVLTF. The genes are TRBV19 and TRBJ2-6; D not resolved. The CDR3 length is 15 residues. In germline, CDR1 is LNHDA, CDR2 SQIVND (reference sequence). Between the trimmed V and J ends, which lost 6 bases and 0 bases, there was a span of 9 bases.

This clonotype was recorded many times. The chain uses TRBV6-1 and TRBJ1-5; D is perhaps TRBD1 (6 bases). CDR1 and CDR2 (germline): MNHNS, SASEGT. The CDR3 is 15 residues long. V lost 4 bases and J 2 bases, leaving 12 bases between the germline ends. The CDR3 protein is CASSVSGGGNQPQHF. The CDR3 nucleotides are TGTGCCAGCAGTGTTAGCGGGGGCGGCAATCAGCCCCAGCATTTT.

This clonotype was observed at least ten times. This chain links TRBV6-4 with TRBJ1-1, with TRBD1 as a possible D gene (5 bases). The CDR3 is 15 amino acids. Between the trimmed V and J ends, which lost 6 bases and 2 bases, there was a span of 16 bases. CDR1 MRHNA and CDR2 SNTAGT come from the germline V gene. CDR3 region: CASRLRDGPNTEAFF. For the CDR3, the DNA is TGTGCCAGCAGGCTGCGGGACGGCCCAAACACTGAAGCTTTCTTT.

This clonotype was recorded at least ten times. J is TRBJ2-1 and V is TRBV30; TRBD2 aligns across 15 bases. Germline CDR1 GTSNPN, CDR2 SVGIG (reference sequence). The CDR3 contains 15 residues. V lost 1 base to trimming and J lost 6 bases; unmatched junction nucleotides: 1. The CDR3 DNA reads as TGTGCCTGGAGTGGGGGACTAGCGGGGGGCAATGAGCAGTTCTTC. Encoded protein: CAWSGGLAGGNEQFF.

J is TRBJ2-6 and V is TRBV6-1; D remains ambiguous. Germline-derived CDR1 and CDR2 are MNHNS and SASEGT. V gave up 8 bases and J gave up 2 bases, with 13 bases separating them. This CDR3 has 15 amino acids. The CDR3 spells CASGPMGTGANVLTF. The DNA for the CDR3 is TGTGCCAGCGGACCAATGGGGACTGGGGCCAACGTCCTGACTTTC.

This clonotype has just a few counts. This chain joins TRBV18 and TRBJ1-5; no definite D call. Germline V gene data show CDR1 as KGHSH and CDR2 as LQKENI. Trimming removed 2 bases at V and 0 bases at J, with 11 bases between. This CDR3 is built from 16 residues. CDR3 region: CASSPRETYSNQPQHF. CDR3 nucleotide sequence: TGTGCCAGCTCACCAAGAGAAACTTATAGCAATCAGCCCCAGCATTTT.

This rearrangement joins TRBV29-1 to TRBJ1-2, with 8 bases aligning to TRBD1. This CDR3 is 12 amino acids long. Germline CDR1 and CDR2: SQVTM and ANQGSEA. Trimming cost V 5 bases and J 4 bases; bases outside gene matches: 3. The DNA of the CDR3 is TGCAGCGTTACAGGGGGGATCTATGGCTACACCTTC. It specifies CSVTGGIYGYTF.

With regard to this clonotype: This clone may be a read error of a much larger clone one base away. The V gene is TRBV28, the J gene TRBJ2-7; weak D call: TRBD2 (6 bases). V lost 8 bases and J lost 2, with 10 bases in between. The germline V gene has CDR1 MDHEN and CDR2 SYDVKM. The CDR3 is 12 residues long. In nucleotides, the CDR3 is TGTGCCAGCGGTTCTAGCGCCTACGAGCAGTACTTC. Protein sequence: CASGSSAYEQYF.

In this sample, this clonotype turned up many times. CDR3 amino acids: CASSRTGGNYGYTF. The DNA of the CDR3 is TGTGCCAGCAGTCGGACAGGGGGGAACTATGGCTACACCTTC. This chain joins TRBV2 and TRBJ1-2, with 10 bases that match TRBD1. The CDR3 contains 14 residues. J lost 2 bases, V lost 5 bases, and 2 bases had no gene match. In germline, CDR1 is SNHLY, CDR2 FYNNEI.